A single sample gave rise to the 5 T cell receptor beta chains below, sequenced in a study of cytomegalovirus exposure and HLA in healthy donors. 13 Jbeta primers and 60 Vbeta primers were used for the PCR. Sequenced by immunoSEQ multiplex PCR; TCRdb stores in-frame clones only, minus some. The sample lists 100,000 to 150,000 clones, approximately 80% seen once, with roughly 13% in the top ten. Source material: PBMCs. The receptors here all came from a woman aged 40 to 50 in good health and CMV-seropositive.

This chain links TRBV9 with TRBJ2-1, with a weak D call TRBD1 (6 bases). This CDR3 contains 16 residues. Trimming cost V 0 bases and J 5 bases, with 15 bases left between them. The germline V gene has CDR1 SGDLS and CDR2 YYNGEE. The CDR3: CASSVDGDKGHNEQFF. CDR3 sequence (DNA): TGTGCCAGCAGCGTAGATGGGGACAAGGGCCACAATGAGCAGTTCTTC.

There are a few counts of this clone. V and J are TRBV9 and TRBJ2-3, with D perhaps matching TRBD2 (6 bases). Germline assignment: CDR1 SGDLS and CDR2 YYNGEE. The ends were cut back, 3 bases at V and 3 bases at J, with 11 bases in the middle. The CDR3 covers 14 residues. DNA for the CDR3: TGTGCCAGCAGCGCCGCGGGATTGACAGATACGCAGTATTTT. Its translation: CASSAAGLTDTQYF.

V and J are TRBV5-1 and TRBJ2-3; no firm D call. The CDR3 is 12 residues long. Germline assignment: CDR1 SGHRS and CDR2 YFSETQ. V lost 1 base, J lost 6 bases, and 6 bases lay in between. Here the CDR3 reads CASSLKADTQYF. In nucleotides, the CDR3 is TGCGCCAGCAGCTTGAAAGCTGATACGCAGTATTTT.

This chain joins TRBV6-5 and TRBJ2-7; no clear D gene. Trimming took 6 bases from V and 2 from J, leaving 11 bases between them. The CDR3 is made up of 13 amino acids. Germline loops: CDR1 MNHEY, CDR2 SVGAGI. The CDR3 protein is CASRHQDTYEQYF. The CDR3 nucleotides are TGTGCCAGCAGACACCAGGATACCTACGAGCAGTACTTC.

The chain employs TRBV13 and TRBJ2-7, with 7 bases lining up with TRBD1. CDR1 is PRHDT, CDR2 FYEKMQ, per germline (reference sequence). Germline trimming cut 4 bases from V and 1 base from J; bases unmatched to any gene: 7. The CDR3 extends over 15 amino acids. This chain's CDR3 is CASSSTRQGSYEQYF. CDR3 bases: TGTGCCAGCAGCTCTACTCGACAGGGTTCCTACGAGCAGTACTTC.